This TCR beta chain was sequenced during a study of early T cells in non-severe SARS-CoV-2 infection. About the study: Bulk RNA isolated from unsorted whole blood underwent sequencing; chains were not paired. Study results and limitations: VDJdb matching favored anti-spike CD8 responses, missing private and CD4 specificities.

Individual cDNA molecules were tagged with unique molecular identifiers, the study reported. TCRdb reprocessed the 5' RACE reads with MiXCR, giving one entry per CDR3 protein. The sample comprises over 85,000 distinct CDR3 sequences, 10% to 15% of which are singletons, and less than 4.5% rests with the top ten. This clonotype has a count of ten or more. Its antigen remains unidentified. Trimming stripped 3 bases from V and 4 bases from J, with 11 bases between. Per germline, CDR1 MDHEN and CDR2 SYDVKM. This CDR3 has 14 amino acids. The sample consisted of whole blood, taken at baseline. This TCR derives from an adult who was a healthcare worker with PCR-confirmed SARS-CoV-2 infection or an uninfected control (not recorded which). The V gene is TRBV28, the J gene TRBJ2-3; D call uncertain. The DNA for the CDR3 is TGTGCCAGCAGTTTTGGCCACGGCGCAGATACGCAGTATTTT. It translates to CASSFGHGADTQYF.